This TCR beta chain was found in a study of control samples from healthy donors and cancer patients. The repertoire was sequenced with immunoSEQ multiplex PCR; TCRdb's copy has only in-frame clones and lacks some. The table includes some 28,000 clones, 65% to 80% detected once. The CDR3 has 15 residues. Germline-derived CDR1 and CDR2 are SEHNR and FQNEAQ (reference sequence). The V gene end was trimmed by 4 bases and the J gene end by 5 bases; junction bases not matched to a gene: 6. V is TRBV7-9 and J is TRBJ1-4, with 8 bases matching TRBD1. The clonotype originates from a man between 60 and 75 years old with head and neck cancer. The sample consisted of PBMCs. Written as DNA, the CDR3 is TGTGCCAGCAGCTCGAGGGACAGGCCGAATGAAAAACTGTTTTTT. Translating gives CASSSRDRPNEKLFF.